Listed here is a single T cell receptor beta chain. Antigen: not known. Method: immunoSEQ multiplex PCR; TCRdb's copy keeps in-frame clones and lacks some. The sample carries about 2.1 million clones, approximately 94% recorded once. CD45RO-negative, CCR7-selected cells formed the naive CD8 fraction, which excluded terminally differentiated effector memory CD45RA+ cells. The CDR3 runs 15 residues. Trimming left V 3 bases short and J 6 bases short, with 16 bases between. CDR1 and CDR2 from the germline V gene are LGHNA and YSLEER. This sample is drawn from a study of shared clonotypes between healthy human individuals. Study-level results: The sharing of around 5% of naive CD4 clonotypes was seen across a handful of donors. In general, naive subsets displayed greater estimated richness than memory subsets did. The generation probabilities recorded for non-shared clonotypes fell below those of clonotypes shared by all four donors.

The gene calls are TRBV4-3 and TRBJ2-3, with D possibly TRBD2 on 5 matching bases. The sequenced material came from naive CD8+ T cells from PBMCs. The clonotype was recovered from a man younger than 35 in good health. Some clones in this sample may be carry-over from other donors' samples. The CDR3 here is CASSQVKRPGDTQYF. The DNA for the CDR3 is TGCGCCAGCAGCCAGGTCAAGCGGCCCGGGGATACGCAGTATTTT.